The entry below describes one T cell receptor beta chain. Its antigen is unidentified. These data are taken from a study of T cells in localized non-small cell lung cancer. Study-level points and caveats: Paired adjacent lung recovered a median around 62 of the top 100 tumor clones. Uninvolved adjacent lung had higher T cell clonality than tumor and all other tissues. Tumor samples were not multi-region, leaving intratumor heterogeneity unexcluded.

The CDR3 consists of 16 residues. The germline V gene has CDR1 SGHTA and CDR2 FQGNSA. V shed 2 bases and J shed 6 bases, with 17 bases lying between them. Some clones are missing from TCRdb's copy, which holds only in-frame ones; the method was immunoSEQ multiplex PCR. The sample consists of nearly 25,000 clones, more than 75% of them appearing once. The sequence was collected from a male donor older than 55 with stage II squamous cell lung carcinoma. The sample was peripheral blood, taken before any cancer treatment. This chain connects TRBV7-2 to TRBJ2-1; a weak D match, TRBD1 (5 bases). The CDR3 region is CASSLRAGRVGNEQFF. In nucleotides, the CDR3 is TGTGCCAGCAGCTTAAGGGCCGGCAGGGTCGGCAATGAGCAGTTCTTC.